These T cell receptor beta chains were read from a single sample in a study of cytomegalovirus exposure and HLA in healthy donors. The repertoire was sequenced with immunoSEQ multiplex PCR; TCRdb's copy has only in-frame clones and lacks some. Of roughly 140,000 clones listed, roughly 87% were seen once; the top ten hold 5.5% to 6%. The sequencing sample was made of PBMCs. These TCRs come from a man aged 25-40 years in good health and CMV-seropositive. The CDR3 runs from the conserved cysteine through the conserved F or W. Fields, in order: V gene, J gene, CDR3 protein.

>TRBV7-2|TRBJ2-2
CASTRGGTSDVGELFF
>TRBV18|TRBJ1-4
CASSPPAEVNEKLFF
>TRBV6-6|TRBJ2-3
CASRDGQAYTDTQYF
>TRBV5-1|TRBJ2-3
CASSLTDYTDTQYF
>TRBV5-1|TRBJ1-1
CASRQMTGHAEAFF
>TRBV19|TRBJ1-5
CASSIGLTDNQPQHF
>TRBV7-2|TRBJ2-7
CASSLMGQGVREQYF
>TRBV5-5|TRBJ1-2
CASSFDRDGYTF
>TRBV6-1|TRBJ2-3
CASRGTSGSSDTQYF
>TRBV7-2|TRBJ1-2
CASSLLNRGENYGYTF
>TRBV5-1|TRBJ2-1
CASSLPSGDYNEQFF
>TRBV7-9|TRBJ1-3
CASSLTEGNTIYF
>TRBV7-9|TRBJ2-7
CASSSPGLVAYEQYF
>TRBV5-1|TRBJ2-7
CASSFAPSYEQYF
>TRBV27|TRBJ2-7
CASSPRTSGTSSYEQYF
>TRBV5-6|TRBJ1-5
CASSGTGVLLFHSNQPQHF
>TRBV29-1|TRBJ1-4
CSVLTVGNEKLFF
>TRBV29-1|TRBJ1-5
CSVEGDRAGQPQHF
>TRBV2|TRBJ2-1
CASQARVSYNEQFF
>TRBV5-8|TRBJ1-4
CASRWTPPTEKLFF
>TRBV25-1|TRBJ2-2
CASSVAGGPGGELFF
>TRBV28|TRBJ1-2
CASSLVGQGYTF
>TRBV5-1|TRBJ2-3
CASKNTGVSDTQYF
>TRBV29-1|TRBJ2-1
CSVVGAGVASEQFF
>TRBV5-1|TRBJ1-1
CASTLAMGLNTEAFF
>TRBV28|TRBJ2-7
CASSQRDSYEQYF
>TRBV11-3|TRBJ2-3
CASSVTGSTDTQYF
>TRBV19|TRBJ2-7
CASSIGDSPTYEQYF
>TRBV9|TRBJ2-7
CASSAGQGSSYEQYF
>TRBV10-3|TRBJ2-5
CAISGEGTGGETQYF
>TRBV14|TRBJ2-5
CASSLHSSGVPPQYF
>TRBV7-2|TRBJ2-7
CASSWGHSYEQYF
>TRBV5-1|TRBJ1-1
CASSLAGVGSTEAFF
>TRBV28|TRBJ1-5
CATIRLGNQPQHF
>TRBV5-6|TRBJ1-5
CASSLSQVSNQPQHF
>TRBV19|TRBJ2-7
CASSYFSEQYF
>TRBV25-1|TRBJ2-1
CASSVEGAQGAYNEQFF
>TRBV28|TRBJ2-3
CASIPGTSGRGVGDTQYF